The clone carrying this TCR beta chain occurred many times. The data were obtained in a study of identical twins. This CDR3 region has 12 residues. With 8 bases removed from V and 2 bases from J, the gap between germline ends came to 7 bases. From the 5' RACE reads, TCRdb called clonotypes with MiXCR, one entry per CDR3 protein. The profile shows 550,000 to 700,000 distinct CDR3 sequences, 9.6% of them singletons. This sample was also put to use in a study of yellow fever vaccine responses in identical twins.

This receptor was identified in a woman under 30 in good health. The material sequenced was PBMCs. V usage is TRBV12-3 or TRBV12-4 and J usage is TRBJ1-3; no clear D gene. As DNA, the CDR3 is TGTGCCAGCCGTGGAGCTGGAAACACCATATATTTT. It is translated as CASRGAGNTIYF.